The clone carrying this TCR beta chain was counted once. The source of the sample is a study of shared clonotypes between healthy human individuals. The naive CD8 population came from CD45RO-negative cells selected for CCR7, without terminally differentiated effector memory CD45RA+ cells. The data were produced by immunoSEQ multiplex PCR, yet TCRdb's version contains in-frame clones alone and is incomplete. The sample has hundreds of thousands of clones; roughly 95% are singletons. From germline, CDR1 is SGHDN and CDR2 FVKESK. V shed 6 bases, J shed 5 bases, and the junction held 7 bases outside the gene matches. This CDR3 has 15 amino acids.

The chain recombines TRBV14 with TRBJ2-1; TRBD2 matches 10 bases. Sequencing input: naive CD8+ T cells sorted from blood. The TCR comes from a woman younger than 45 in good health. In DNA, the CDR3 is TGTGCCAGCAGAGAAAGCGGGAGGGTGAACAATGAGCAGTTCTTC. Encoded protein: CASRESGRVNNEQFF.